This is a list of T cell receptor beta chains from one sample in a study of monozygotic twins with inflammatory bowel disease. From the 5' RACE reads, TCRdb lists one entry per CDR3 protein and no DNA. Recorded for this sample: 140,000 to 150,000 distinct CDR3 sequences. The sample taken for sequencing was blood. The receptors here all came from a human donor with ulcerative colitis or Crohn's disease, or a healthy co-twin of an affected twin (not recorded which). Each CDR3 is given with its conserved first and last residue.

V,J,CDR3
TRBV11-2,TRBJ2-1,CASSLDRGNEQFF
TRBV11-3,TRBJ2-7,CASRDPGTGYEQYF
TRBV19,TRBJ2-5,CASSIDRRETQYF
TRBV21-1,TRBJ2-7,CASSTIFNRDRHHEQYF
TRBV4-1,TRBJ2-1,CASSQDRVAGEQFF
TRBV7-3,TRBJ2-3,CASSLWQREGPDTDTQYF
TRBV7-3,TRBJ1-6,CASSLNDRESSPLHF
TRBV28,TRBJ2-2,CASSLSLGPSTGELFF
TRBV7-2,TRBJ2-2,CASSPFTGGRNTGELFF
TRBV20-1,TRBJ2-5,CSACPYTSGSQETQYF